These 29 T cell receptor beta chains were sequenced from one sample in a study of blood T cell repertoires in COVID-19. TCRdb's copy holds only in-frame clones and misses some; the assay was immunoSEQ multiplex PCR. Counted here are some 240,000 clones, approximately 89% occurring once; the ten biggest clones make up 4.6%. Sequencing was done on a sample of peripheral blood. These receptors were taken from a woman between 35 and 50 years old who had recovered from COVID-19.

The V and J genes are TRBV28 and TRBJ2-2; D unresolved. The germline V gene has CDR1 MDHEN and CDR2 SYDVKM. The CDR3 length is 14 residues. V gave up 5 bases and J gave up 4 bases, with 11 bases separating them. Here the CDR3 DNA reads TGTGCCAGCAGTGGGCAGGTCGGCACCGGGGAGCTGTTTTTT. Its translation: CASSGQVGTGELFF.

The chain links TRBV18 to TRBJ2-7; perhaps TRBD1 as D (6 bases). Trimming pared 10 bases from V and 3 bases from J, leaving 19 bases between. The CDR3 is 14 amino acids. CDR1 KGHSH and CDR2 LQKENI come from the germline V gene. CDR3 sequence reads: CAIDWDKGHYEQYV. CDR3 in DNA: TGTGCCATCGACTGGGACAAGGGGCACTACGAGCAGTACGTC.

This clone was found once. The chain carries TRBV3-1 (or the pseudogene TRBV3-2) and TRBJ2-5; a weak D match, TRBD2 (7 bases). CDR1 and CDR2 from the germline V gene are LGHDT and YNNKEL (reference sequence). Deletions cut 1 base from V and 5 bases from J, with 17 bases between. CDR3 size: 16 residues. CDR3 in DNA: TGTGCCAGCAGCCAAGCGGGTGGGGGGGCCGGTGAGACCCAGTACTTC. Protein product: CASSQAGGGAGETQYF.

J is TRBJ2-3 and V is TRBV19, with D possibly being TRBD2 (5 bases). This CDR3 is built from 13 residues. The ends were cut back, 5 bases at V and 5 bases at J, with 11 bases in the middle. Germline V lookup: CDR1 LNHDA, CDR2 SQIVND (reference sequence). CDR3 amino acids: CASSLGRGDTQYF. The CDR3 DNA sequence: TGTGCCAGTAGTTTGGGCCGGGGAGATACGCAGTATTTT.

The chain carries TRBV10-3 and TRBJ2-5; 8 positions match TRBD1. V was pared by 6 bases and J by 2 bases, with 8 bases of the junction left unmatched. CDR1 is ENHRY and CDR2 is SYGVKD in the germline V gene. The CDR3 extends over 15 amino acids. The CDR3 region has the DNA TGTGCCATCAGGGGAACAGGGGGACAACAAGAGACCCAGTACTTC. Protein: CAIRGTGGQQETQYF.

This clone was observed a single time. The rearrangement links TRBV5-1 to TRBJ2-5; D possibly corresponds to TRBD1 (6 bases). V lost 4 bases and J 3 bases, leaving 10 bases between the germline ends. The CDR3 contains 13 residues. From germline, CDR1 is SGHRS and CDR2 YFSETQ. CDR3 nucleotides: TGCGCCAGCAGCCGGGACACCAAAGAGACCCAGTACTTC. Translation gives CASSRDTKETQYF. Together with reference TRBV5-1 and TRBJ2-5, the CDR3 gives the full variable domain: KAGVTQTPRYLIKTRGQQVTLSCSPISGHRSVSWYQQTPGQGLQFLFEYFSETQRNKGNFPGRFSGRQFSNSRSEMNVSTLELGDSALYLCASSRDTKETQYFGPGTRLLVL.

For the CDR3, the DNA is TGTGCCAGCGGCTACAGGGGGGATGAAAAACTGTTTTTT. Protein product: CASGYRGDEKLFF. The V gene is TRBV3-1 (or the pseudogene TRBV3-2), the J gene TRBJ1-4; the match to TRBD1 covers 8 bases. Unmatched junction bases numbered 5, after V lost 8 bases and J lost 6 bases. Germline V CDR1 and CDR2: LGHDT, YNNKEL (reference sequence). The CDR3 spans 13 residues.

This chain connects TRBV24-1 to TRBJ2-3, with 8 nucleotides matching TRBD1. The CDR3 extends over 15 amino acids. V lost 5 bases and J lost 6; bases outside the gene matches: 9. The germline CDR1 and CDR2 sequences are KGHDR and SFDVKD. Written as DNA, the CDR3 is TGTGCCACCAGTGTCAGTGGGACAGGTTTGGATACGCAGTATTTT. It specifies CATSVSGTGLDTQYF.

The V call is TRBV21-1, the J call TRBJ2-3; TRBD2 is taken as the D call from the table, unchecked against the DNA. TRBV21-1 is a documented pseudogene. This CDR3 spans 15 amino acids. The CDR3 loop is CASSKGGRASDTQYF. CDR3 DNA sequence: TGTGCCAGCAGCAAGGGGGGGAGGGCCTCGGATACGCAGTATTTT.

V usage is TRBV6-1 and J usage is TRBJ1-2; TRBD1 matches at 8 bases. The CDR3 sequence is 13 residues long. Germline V lookup: CDR1 MNHNS, CDR2 SASEGT. V dropped 3 bases and J dropped 7; count of bases not matched to a gene: 4. The chain's CDR3 is CASSETGEGGYTF. DNA for the CDR3: TGTGCCAGCAGTGAGACAGGGGAGGGTGGCTACACCTTC.

The chain couples TRBV4-1 to TRBJ2-3, with D perhaps TRBD2 (6 bases). The germline V gene has CDR1 MGHRA and CDR2 YSYEKL. Trimming cost V 4 bases and J 0 bases, with 14 bases left between them. The CDR3 totals 16 residues. CDR3 protein: CASSPSSALSTDTQYF. DNA of the CDR3: TGCGCCAGCAGCCCCTCTAGCGCCCTTAGCACAGATACGCAGTATTTT.

The CDR3 sequence: CASSQSAGRAEQFF. The CDR3 DNA is TGTGCCAGCAGCCAATCGGCAGGGCGAGCTGAGCAGTTCTTC. The chain recombines TRBV16 with TRBJ2-1, with D possibly matching TRBD1 (5 bases). V lost 0 bases and J lost 9, with 12 bases in between. Per germline, CDR1 KGHSY and CDR2 FQNENV. The length of the CDR3 is 14 residues.

The rearrangement uses TRBV2 and TRBJ2-2; 7 nucleotides align to TRBD2. The CDR3 runs 21 residues. Germline CDR1 SNHLY, CDR2 FYNNEI. V shed 7 bases, J shed 7 bases, and the junction held 30 bases outside the gene matches. Here the CDR3 reads CASTRHSLAGVLVDRIGELFF. In DNA, the CDR3 is TGTGCCAGCACCCGCCATTCTCTCGCGGGAGTATTAGTTGATCGGATCGGGGAGCTGTTTTTT.

The chain uses TRBV7-9 and TRBJ1-1; TRBD1 might be the D (6 bases). This CDR3 region has 15 residues. With 1 base removed from V and 6 bases from J, the gap between germline ends came to 15 bases. Germline values: CDR1 SEHNR, CDR2 FQNEAQ (reference sequence). The CDR3: CASSLVQGLSSEAFF. DNA for the CDR3: TGTGCCAGCAGCTTAGTACAGGGCCTCTCTTCTGAAGCTTTCTTT. Together with reference TRBV7-9 and TRBJ1-1, the CDR3 gives the full variable domain: DTGVSQNPRHKITKRGQNVTFRCDPISEHNRLYWYRQTLGQGPEFLTYFQNEAQLEKSRLLSDRFSAERPKGSFSTLEIQRTEQGDSAMYLCASSLVQGLSSEAFFGQGTRLTVV.

The genes are TRBV29-1 and TRBJ1-4; TRBD1 might be the D (5 bases). V gave up 6 bases and J gave up 3 bases, with 11 bases separating them. Germline loops: CDR1 SQVTM, CDR2 ANQGSEA. CDR3 length: 13 residues. Written as DNA, the CDR3 is TGCAGCGTCGCGGGACGGGCTAATGAAAAACTGTTTTTT. Protein: CSVAGRANEKLFF.

V gene TRBV27 combines with J gene TRBJ2-7, with a possible D match to TRBD1 (6 bases). V was cut by 6 bases and J by 1 base, with 10 bases left in between. The germline CDR1 and CDR2 sequences are MNHEY and SMNVEV (reference sequence). CDR3 length: 13 residues. DNA of the CDR3: TGTGCCAGCAGACGAACAGGGTCCTACGAGCAGTACGTC. Its translation is CASRRTGSYEQYV.

The chain employs TRBV28 and TRBJ1-2; 7 bases agree with TRBD1. V lost 5 bases to trimming and J lost 2 bases; unmatched junction nucleotides: 5. Germline assignment: CDR1 MDHEN and CDR2 SYDVKM. The CDR3 sequence is 14 residues long. CDR3 sequence: CASSGSGQNYGYTF. CDR3 DNA: TGTGCCAGCAGTGGTTCGGGACAGAACTATGGCTACACCTTC.

This clone was observed a single time. V usage is TRBV2 and J usage is TRBJ1-6; 7 bases agree with TRBD1. The CDR3 has 12 amino acids. The V gene's germline CDR1 is SNHLY and CDR2 FYNNEI. Trimming at V came to 6 bases and at J to 10 bases, leaving 3 bases not matched to a gene. The CDR3 sequence is CASSTGESPLHF. CDR3 coding DNA: TGTGCCAGCAGCACAGGGGAATCACCCCTCCACTTT.

CDR3 nucleotides: TGTGCCTGGAGTGTGGGCCTTCTGGATGAGCAGTTCTTC. Its translation is CAWSVGLLDEQFF. The chain has TRBV30 and TRBJ2-1; D call uncertain. Trimming took 0 bases from V and 8 from J, leaving 11 bases between them. Germline V gives CDR1 GTSNPN, CDR2 SVGIG (reference sequence). This CDR3 has 13 amino acids.

The CDR3 DNA is TGTGCCAGCTCACCACCGCTGTCAGGGGGTCGTATAGCTTTCTTT. Amino acids: CASSPPLSGGRIAFF. The chain employs TRBV18 and TRBJ1-1; 7 nucleotides agree with TRBD1. The ends lost 0 bases at V and 10 bases at J; junction bases unmatched: 11. This CDR3 has 15 amino acids. Germline V lookup: CDR1 KGHSH, CDR2 LQKENI.

CDR3 in DNA: TGCGCCAGCAGCGCTCAGGGGATTAGTGATTCACCCCTCCACTTT. Protein: CASSAQGISDSPLHF. The V call is TRBV5-1, the J call TRBJ1-6; D perhaps matches TRBD1 (6 bases). The CDR3 is 15 residues long. Germline CDR1 is SGHRS and CDR2 is YFSETQ. V dropped 4 bases and J dropped 8 bases, with 16 bases sitting between them.

The chain joins TRBV28 to TRBJ2-3; D is possibly TRBD1 (6 bases). The V end was cut by 6 bases, the J end by 3 bases, with 13 bases between. Germline CDR1 is MDHEN and CDR2 is SYDVKM. The CDR3 is 14 amino acids. The CDR3, as DNA: TGTGCCAGCAGAACAGGGCGTAATACAGATACGCAGTATTTT. It translates to CASRTGRNTDTQYF.

The chain recombines TRBV4-1 with TRBJ2-6; 7 bases align to TRBD1. The CDR3 runs to 17 residues. Per the germline V gene, CDR1 is MGHRA and CDR2 is YSYEKL. J lost 0 bases, V lost 4 bases, and 6 bases had no gene match. The CDR3 coding sequence is TGCGCCAGCAGCCTCCCGGACAGGTTCTCTGGGGCCAACGTCCTGACTTTC. Translation gives CASSLPDRFSGANVLTF.

CDR3 sequence reads: CAWSVTGYVDEQYF. In DNA, the CDR3 is TGTGCCTGGAGTGTGACAGGGTATGTCGACGAGCAGTACTTC. The genes are TRBV30 and TRBJ2-7; 7 bases align to TRBD1. The CDR3 loop spans 14 amino acids. V lost 0 bases and J lost 5; bases outside the gene matches: 7. The germline gives CDR1 GTSNPN, CDR2 SVGIG (reference sequence).

This clone was seen a handful of times. This chain links TRBV12-3 or TRBV12-4 with TRBJ2-1; the D gene is possibly TRBD2 (5 bases). This CDR3 contains 13 residues. The V and J ends lost 6 bases and 4 bases respectively, with 10 bases between them. The chain's CDR3 is CASSHEGYNEQFF. The CDR3 region has the DNA TGTGCCAGCAGCCACGAGGGATACAATGAGCAGTTCTTC.

This clone has just one count. The chain recombines TRBV19 with TRBJ2-2; 8 positions agree with TRBD1. The CDR3 totals 14 residues. Looked up from germline, CDR1 is LNHDA and CDR2 is SQIVND (reference sequence). The J segment lost 6 bases and the V segment lost 6 bases, leaving 6 bases of the junction unmatched. As DNA, the CDR3 is TGTGCCAGTAGGCTGGACAGGGTGGCCGGGGAGCTGTTTTTT. Amino acid sequence: CASRLDRVAGELFF.

V usage is TRBV12-5 and J usage is TRBJ2-2, with 13 bases that match TRBD2. The J segment lost 1 base and the V segment lost 2 bases, leaving 7 bases of the junction unmatched. Germline values: CDR1 LGHNT, CDR2 FRNRAP. The length of the CDR3 is 19 residues. The CDR3, as DNA: TGTGCTAGTGGTTTGACAACTAGCGGGGGGGTGGAGAACACCGGGGAGCTGTTTTTT. It translates to CASGLTTSGGVENTGELFF. Using reference TRBV12-5 and TRBJ2-2 for the parts outside the CDR3, the full variable domain is DARVTQTPRHKVTEMGQEVTMRCQPILGHNTVFWYRQTMMQGLELLAYFRNRAPLDDSGMPKDRFSAEMPDATLATLKIQPSEPRDSAVYFCASGLTTSGGVENTGELFFGEGSRLTVL.

The chain uses TRBV28 and TRBJ1-5; a possible D gene is TRBD1 (5 bases). The CDR3 loop spans 16 amino acids. Germline V lookup: CDR1 MDHEN, CDR2 SYDVKM. V was clipped by 7 bases and J by 0 bases, with 16 bases between them. Here the CDR3 DNA reads TGTGCCAGCAACTCTCGGGGGTTTTATAGCAATCAGCCCCAGCATTTT. Encoded protein: CASNSRGFYSNQPQHF.

The V call is TRBV2, the J call TRBJ2-1; 10 bases agree with TRBD2. The ends lost 10 bases at V and 7 bases at J; junction bases unmatched: 4. Germline V gene lookup returns CDR1 SNHLY and CDR2 FYNNEI. This CDR3 comprises 12 residues. CDR3 DNA: TGTGCCAAGACTAGCGGGCGGAATGAGCAGTTCTTC. Its protein is CAKTSGRNEQFF.